These T cell receptor beta chains were read from a single sample in a study of blood T cell repertoires in COVID-19. Repertoires were generated with immunoSEQ multiplex PCR, while TCRdb's copy carries only in-frame clones and drops some. The profile shows about 350,000 clones, about 90% of them singletons. The source material was PBMCs or T cells enriched from blood (not recorded which). The source is a woman in her 30s who had been exposed to COVID-19. The CDR3 runs from the conserved cysteine through the conserved F or W. The D gene is left open where the match is weak. Some rows mark clone size as missing; the rest say once, few, many or name a class of expanded clone.

J | size | D | V | DNA | CDR3
TRBJ1-2 | . | TRBD1 | TRBV29-1 | TGCAGCGTCGGGACAGGGATAGATGGCTACACCTTC | CSVGTGIDGYTF
TRBJ2-3 | . | . | TRBV3-1/TRBV3-2 | TGTGCCAGCAGCCAAGACAGTCACACGCAGTATTTT | CASSQDSHTQYF
TRBJ2-2 | few | . | TRBV24-1 | TGTGCCACCGCATCAGTGGGGAGTGGCACCGGGGAGCTGTTTTTT | CATASVGSGTGELFF
TRBJ2-2 | . | TRBD2 | TRBV24-1 | TGTGCCACCAGTGGATGGCGGGAGGGCCTCGACACCGGGGAGCTGTTTTTT | CATSGWREGLDTGELFF
TRBJ2-3 | . | . | TRBV29-1 | TGCAGCGGTCGACTTCTTCTCACAGATACGCAGTATTTT | CSGRLLLTDTQYF
TRBJ2-5 | . | TRBD2 | TRBV5-4 | TGTGCCAGCAGCTTGGGACTAGCGGGAGAAGTCGGGACCCAGTACTTC | CASSLGLAGEVGTQYF
TRBJ1-1 | . | . | TRBV9 | TGTGCCAGCAGCGTGAGTCCGGGACAACAGAACACTGAAGCTTTCTTT | CASSVSPGQQNTEAFF
TRBJ2-6 | . | . | TRBV19 | TGTGCCAGTAGTATCAAAGGACAGCCTGGGGCCAACGTCCTGACTTTC | CASSIKGQPGANVLTF
TRBJ1-2 | . | . | TRBV7-9 | TGTGCCAGCAGCTTAGCTGGGGCAAACTATGGCTACACCTTC | CASSLAGANYGYTF
TRBJ2-3 | . | . | TRBV7-6 | TGTGCCAGCAGCTCCCCCGGGGAAGATACGCAGTATTTT | CASSSPGEDTQYF
TRBJ2-7 | . | TRBD2 | TRBV16 | TGTGCCAGCAGCCAATCTCCCGGGACTAGCGGGACCTACGAGCAGTACTTC | CASSQSPGTSGTYEQYF
TRBJ2-1 | . | TRBD2 | TRBV7-9 | TGTGCCAGCAGCTCCTATGATACCCTGACTAGCGGGAGGGCCCATGAGCAGTTCTTC | CASSSYDTLTSGRAHEQFF
TRBJ1-1 | . | . | TRBV24-1 | TGTGCCACCAGAACAAGTACAGGGAGTTCGAGTGAAGCTTTCTTT | CATRTSTGSSSEAFF
TRBJ2-1 | . | TRBD2 | TRBV2 | TGTGCCAGCAGTCTCCTAAGCGGGAGAATCGGTGAGCAGTTCTTC | CASSLLSGRIGEQFF
TRBJ2-3 | . | TRBD2 | TRBV7-8 | TGTGCCAGCAGCTTAGCGGCGAGACTAGCTTCTCACACAGATACGCAGTATTTT | CASSLAARLASHTDTQYF
TRBJ1-1 | . | . | TRBV5-4 | TGTGCCAGCCGAGCGGGGACTGGAAACACTGAAGCTTTCTTT | CASRAGTGNTEAFF
TRBJ1-2 | . | TRBD1 | TRBV14 | TGTGCCAGCAGCCCGCGGACAGGAGATGGCTACACCTTC | CASSPRTGDGYTF
TRBJ2-5 | . | . | TRBV28 | TGTGCCAGCAGTTTATGGGGGGGAACCCAAGAGACCCAGTACTTC | CASSLWGGTQETQYF
TRBJ2-2 | . | TRBD2 | TRBV7-3 | TGTGCCAGCAGTCCTAGCGGGGCGAACACCGGGGAGCTGTTTTTT | CASSPSGANTGELFF
TRBJ2-3 | . | TRBD1 | TRBV29-1 | TGCAGCGGTGGACAGGGAGCAGATACGCAGTATTTT | CSGGQGADTQYF
TRBJ1-5 | . | . | TRBV19 | TGTGCCAGTATTGGGCTAACGGGGGTTAATCAGCCCCAGCATTTT | CASIGLTGVNQPQHF
TRBJ2-1 | . | TRBD2 | TRBV9 | TGTGCCAGCAGCGCAACGAGGACCGGGACTAGCGAGAATAATGAGCAGTTCTTC | CASSATRTGTSENNEQFF
TRBJ2-5 | . | TRBD2 | TRBV15 | TGTGCCACCAGCAAGACTAGCGGGTTCGGCGGAGAGACCCAGTACTTC | CATSKTSGFGGETQYF
TRBJ1-1 | once | . | TRBV4-1 | TGCGCCAGCAGCCATCTGGTTCTGGGGGGCACTGAAGCTTTCTTT | CASSHLVLGGTEAFF
TRBJ1-2 | . | . | TRBV5-1 | TGCGCCAGCAGCCCCCAGCCGGGGGGCTATGGCTACACCTTC | CASSPQPGGYGYTF
TRBJ2-1 | . | TRBD2 | TRBV7-3 | TGTGCCAGCAGCCAAAGCGGGAGTGGGGGGCAGTTCTTC | CASSQSGSGGQFF
TRBJ2-1 | . | TRBD2 | TRBV15 | TGTGCCACCAGCAGAGATCTAGGACTAGCGGGAGGAGGTAATGAGCAGTTCTTC | CATSRDLGLAGGGNEQFF
TRBJ1-2 | . | . | TRBV3-1/TRBV3-2 | TGTGCCAGCAGCCAAGATATAGCTTATGGCTACACCTTC | CASSQDIAYGYTF
TRBJ2-2 | few | . | TRBV12-3/TRBV12-4 | TGTGCCAGCAGTTTTTCTTTTACCGGGGAGCTGTTTTTT | CASSFSFTGELFF
TRBJ1-5 | . | . | TRBV19 | TGTGCCAGTACCCAGCGCAGGGAGGGCAATCAGCCCCAGCATTTT | CASTQRREGNQPQHF
TRBJ2-2 | . | TRBD1 | TRBV9 | TGTGCCAGCAGCGCGGGACAGACGAACACCGGGGAGCTGTTTTTT | CASSAGQTNTGELFF
TRBJ1-5 | . | . | TRBV6-5 | TGTGCCAGCAGTTCTTTGACACAGCAGCCCCAGCATTTT | CASSSLTQQPQHF
TRBJ1-3 | . | TRBD1 | TRBV9 | TGTGCCAGCAGCGTAGCTTCGGACAGGGTTAACACCATATATTTT | CASSVASDRVNTIYF
TRBJ1-6 | . | . | TRBV5-1 | TGCGCCAGCAGCTTGGGGTCCTCTTGGCCGCTTAATCTGGACTTT | CASSLGSSWPLNLDF
TRBJ2-7 | . | . | TRBV11-3 | TGTGCCAGCAGCACCCTGGACTGGTTTTCCTACGAGCAGTACTTC | CASSTLDWFSYEQYF
TRBJ1-5 | . | TRBD1 | TRBV2 | TGTGCCAGTACCCTCGACAGGGGTGAACAGCCCCAGCATTTT | CASTLDRGEQPQHF
TRBJ1-1 | . | . | TRBV3-1/TRBV3-2 | TGTGCCAGCAGCCGGGGGGGTGGGAGCACTGAAGCTTTCTTT | CASSRGGGSTEAFF
TRBJ1-3 | . | . | TRBV4-1 | TGCGCCAGCAGCCAAGATGTGAGCTCTGGAAACACCATATATTTT | CASSQDVSSGNTIYF
TRBJ1-5 | . | TRBD1 | TRBV19 | TGTGCCAGTAGTTCGGACAGGGGGCTTTCTGGGGGCAATCAGCCCCAGCATTTT | CASSSDRGLSGGNQPQHF
TRBJ2-2 | . | TRBD2 | TRBV15 | TGTGCCACCAGCAGAGGCCGGTCTAGCGGGAGGGCCGGGACCGGGGAGCTGTTTTTT | CATSRGRSSGRAGTGELFF
TRBJ2-5 | once | TRBD2 | TRBV11-3 | TGTGCCAGCAGCTTACCCCTCCTAGCGGGAGTAGGAGAGACCCAGTACTTC | CASSLPLLAGVGETQYF
TRBJ2-3 | . | TRBD2 | TRBV30 | TGTGCCTGGAGCGGACTAGCGACAGATACGCAGTATTTT | CAWSGLATDTQYF
TRBJ1-2 | . | . | TRBV19 | TGTGCCAGTAGTATAACATCGCCGAGGCACTATGGCTACACCTTC | CASSITSPRHYGYTF
TRBJ2-2 | . | . | TRBV5-6 | TGTGCCAGCAGCTTGGCCCGGACAGTCTTCACCGGGGAGCTGTTTTTT | CASSLARTVFTGELFF
TRBJ2-1 | once | . | TRBV7-6 | TGTGCCAGCAGCTTAGCGGGGTGGCGGGACAGCTCCTACAATGAGCAGTTCTTC | CASSLAGWRDSSYNEQFF
TRBJ2-1 | . | TRBD2 | TRBV9 | TGTGCCAGCAATTCCCTAGCGGGAGTCGGCAATGAGCAGTTCTTC | CASNSLAGVGNEQFF
TRBJ2-5 | once | . | TRBV3-1/TRBV3-2 | TGTGCCAGCAGCCAACCGATCGCTTACGGCACAGGGGAGACCCAGTACTTC | CASSQPIAYGTGETQYF